One T cell receptor (beta chain) is described in this entry. What it binds is unknown. The record originates from a study of T cell responses to AZD1222 COVID-19 vaccine. Sequencing was performed with immunoSEQ multiplex PCR; in TCRdb, only in-frame clones are kept and a portion is missing. The sample shows over 100,000 clones, approximately 84% of them seen only once. In germline, CDR1 is SGHRS, CDR2 YFSETQ. The V and J ends lost 4 bases and 1 base, in that order; junction bases with no gene match: 7. The CDR3 runs to 18 residues. Study outcomes and limitations: The repertoires were collected only after the peak T cell response.

The chain couples TRBV5-1 to TRBJ2-5, with 16 nucleotides matching TRBD2. The sequence came from an adult in good health. The sample here was peripheral blood, taken on day 0 of AZD1222 vaccination. In DNA, the CDR3 is TGCGCCAGCAGCGAGGGACTAGCGGGGGGGCCGGGCCAAGAGACCCAGTACTTC. It yields the protein CASSEGLAGGPGQETQYF.